The sequence of this TCR beta chain was determined in a study of blood T cell repertoires in COVID-19. Study-wide context: From the United States, Italy and Spain came samples of acute and convalescent COVID-19.

Original processing notes: Estimation of nucleated cell counts relied on the amplification of reference gene primers. Assay used: immunoSEQ multiplex PCR; TCRdb lists only in-frame clones, some missing. V and J calls and clone size follow that table, whereas D and trimming were derived from the DNA. The repertoire holds fewer than 300,000 clones, with about four fifths as singletons. In Seattle, patients joined the study during active infection and were tracked longitudinally. This CDR3 is 12 amino acids long. Trimming cost V 8 bases and J 3 bases, with 7 bases left between them. Germline lookup yields CDR1 SNHLY and CDR2 FYNNEI. This clone turned up a few times.

This clonotype originated in a person aged 65 to 85 with COVID-19, enrolled during active disease. This sequence joins TRBV2 and TRBJ2-2, with a weak D call TRBD1 (5 bases). Sequencing was done on a sample of peripheral blood. The CDR3 reads CASQGDTGELFF. As DNA, the CDR3 is TGTGCCAGCCAAGGGGACACCGGGGAGCTGTTTTTT.